The present TCR beta chain was sequenced within a study of OX40 agonist ivuxolimab in advanced cancers. Study-wide results and limits: Among the least clonally expanded were partial responders at 0.1-3.0 mg/kg.

The method was immunoSEQ multiplex PCR; TCRdb's version includes in-frame clones alone and lacks a portion of them. The sample includes 80,000 or so clones, about 88% of them seen just once. Concerning this clone: The antigen is not known.

The sequence was collected from an adult with an advanced solid tumor such as melanoma, head and neck, liver or kidney cancer. Sequences were derived from CD4+ or CD8+ T cells sorted from blood, sampled in a trial of the OX40 agonist ivuxolimab.

CDR3 sequence reads: CASSYSGMGSQETQYF. DNA for the CDR3: TGTGCCAGCAGTTACTCGGGGATGGGTAGCCAAGAGACCCAGTACTTC. The V gene is TRBV6-5, the J gene TRBJ2-5; no reliable D call. Germline V gene lookup returns CDR1 MNHEY and CDR2 SVGAGI. This CDR3 has 16 residues. Deletions cut 0 bases from V and 1 base from J, with 12 bases between.